The 2 T cell receptor beta chains below come from one sample, sequenced in a study of neurological immune-mediated disorders. TCRdb re-called the 5' RACE reads through MiXCR, storing one row per CDR3 protein. The sample yields tens of thousands of distinct CDR3 sequences, roughly 13% seen once. The time point denotes: longitudinal time-point 1 (baseline). Sequencing used PBMCs. These receptors originate from a female donor with HTLV-1-associated myelopathy (HAM/TSP).

This clonotype was found many times. J is TRBJ2-7 and V is TRBV29-1; weak D call: TRBD1 (5 bases). V lost 5 bases and J lost 5, with 13 bases in between. CDR3 length: 12 amino acids. The germline gives CDR1 SQVTM, CDR2 ANQGSEA. The CDR3: CSVISRVDEQYF. DNA of the CDR3: TGCAGCGTTATCTCCAGGGTGGACGAGCAGTACTTC.

As for this clonotype: The germline gene is not matched at one end of the junction; a read error may be the cause. J is TRBJ2-3 and V is TRBV20-1, with 7 bases that match TRBD2. Germline V gives CDR1 DFQATT, CDR2 SNEGSKA (reference sequence). CDR3 size: 16 residues. This CDR3 is CSARSVLADFTYTQYF. The CDR3, as DNA: TGCAGTGCTAGGTCCGTGCTAGCGGACTTCACATATACGCAGTATTTT.